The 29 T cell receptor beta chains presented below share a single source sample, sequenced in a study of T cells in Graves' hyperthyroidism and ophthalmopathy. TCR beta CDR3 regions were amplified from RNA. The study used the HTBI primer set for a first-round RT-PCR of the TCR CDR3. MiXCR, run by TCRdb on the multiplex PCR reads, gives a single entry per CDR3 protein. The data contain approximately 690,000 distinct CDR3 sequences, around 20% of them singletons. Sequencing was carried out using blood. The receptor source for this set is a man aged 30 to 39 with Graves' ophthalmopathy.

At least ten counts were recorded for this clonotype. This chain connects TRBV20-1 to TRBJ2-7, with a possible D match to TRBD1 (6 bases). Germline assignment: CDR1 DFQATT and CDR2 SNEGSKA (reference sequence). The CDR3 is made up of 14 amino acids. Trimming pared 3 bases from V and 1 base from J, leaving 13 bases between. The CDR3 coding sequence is TGCAGTGCTAGTGACCCTAGGGGGTCCTACGAGCAGTACTTC. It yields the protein CSASDPRGSYEQYF.

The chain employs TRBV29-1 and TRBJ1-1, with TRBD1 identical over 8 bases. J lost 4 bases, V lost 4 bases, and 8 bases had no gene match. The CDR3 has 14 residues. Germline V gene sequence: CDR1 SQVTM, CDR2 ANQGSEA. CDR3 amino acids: CSVVGRGLSTEAFF. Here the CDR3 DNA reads TGCAGCGTTGTAGGCAGGGGGCTTTCCACTGAAGCTTTCTTT.

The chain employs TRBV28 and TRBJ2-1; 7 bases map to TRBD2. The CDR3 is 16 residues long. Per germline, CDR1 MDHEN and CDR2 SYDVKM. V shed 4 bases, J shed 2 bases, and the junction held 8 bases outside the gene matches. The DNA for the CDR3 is TGTGCCAGCAGTTCCCCAGCTAGCGGTACCTACAATGAGCAGTTCTTC. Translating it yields CASSSPASGTYNEQFF.

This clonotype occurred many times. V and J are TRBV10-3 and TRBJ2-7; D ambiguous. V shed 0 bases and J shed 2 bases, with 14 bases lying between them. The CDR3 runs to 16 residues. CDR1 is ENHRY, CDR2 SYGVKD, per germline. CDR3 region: CAISESWLRATYEQYF. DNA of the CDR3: TGTGCCATCAGTGAGTCCTGGTTGAGAGCGACCTACGAGCAGTACTTC.

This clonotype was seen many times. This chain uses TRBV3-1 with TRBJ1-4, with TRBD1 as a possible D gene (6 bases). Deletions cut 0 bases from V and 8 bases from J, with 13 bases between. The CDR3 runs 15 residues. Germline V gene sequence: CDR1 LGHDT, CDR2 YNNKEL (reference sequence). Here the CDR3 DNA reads TGTGCCAGCAGCCAAGATGAGGGGGAATGGGAAAAACTGTTTTTT. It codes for CASSQDEGEWEKLFF. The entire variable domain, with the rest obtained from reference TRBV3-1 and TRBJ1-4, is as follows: DTAVSQTPKYLVTQMGNDKSIKCEQNLGHDTMYWYKQDSKKFLKIMFSYNNKELIINETVPNRFSPKSPDKAHLNLHINSLELGDSAVYFCASSQDEGEWEKLFFGSGTQLSVL.

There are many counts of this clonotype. The CDR3 loop reads CASSPSDISGRIDTQYF. The CDR3 DNA sequence: TGTGCCAGCAGCCCTTCGGACATTAGCGGGAGAATTGATACGCAGTATTTT. The chain combines TRBV7-8 with TRBJ2-3; 9 positions agree with TRBD2. There are 17 residues in the CDR3. V shed 5 bases and J 6 bases; nucleotides not matched to a gene: 15. Germline CDR1 is SGHVS and CDR2 is FQNEAQ.

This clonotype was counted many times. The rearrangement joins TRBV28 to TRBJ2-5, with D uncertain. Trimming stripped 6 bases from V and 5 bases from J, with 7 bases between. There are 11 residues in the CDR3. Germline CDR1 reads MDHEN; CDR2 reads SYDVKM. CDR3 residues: CASSQEETQYF. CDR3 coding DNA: TGTGCCAGCAGCCAGGAGGAGACCCAGTACTTC.

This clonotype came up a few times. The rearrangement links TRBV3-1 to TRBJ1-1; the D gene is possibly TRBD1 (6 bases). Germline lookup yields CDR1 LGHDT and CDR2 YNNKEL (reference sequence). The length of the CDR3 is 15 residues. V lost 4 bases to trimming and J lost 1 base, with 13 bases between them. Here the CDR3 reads CASSLRQAANTEAFF. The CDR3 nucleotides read TGTGCCAGCAGCCTGAGACAGGCGGCGAACACTGAAGCTTTCTTT.

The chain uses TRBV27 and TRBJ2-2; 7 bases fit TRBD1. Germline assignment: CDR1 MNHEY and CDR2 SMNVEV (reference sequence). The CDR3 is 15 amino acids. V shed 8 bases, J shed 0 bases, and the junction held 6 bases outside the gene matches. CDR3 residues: CASRHRGANTGELFF. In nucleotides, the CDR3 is TGTGCCAGCCGGCACAGGGGCGCGAACACCGGGGAGCTGTTTTTT.

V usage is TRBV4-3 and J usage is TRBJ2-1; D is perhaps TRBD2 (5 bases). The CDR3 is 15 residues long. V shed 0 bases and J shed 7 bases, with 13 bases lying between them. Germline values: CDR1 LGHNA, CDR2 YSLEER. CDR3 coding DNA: TGCGCCAGCAGCCAAGATCCTTCACTAGGAAATGAGCAGTTCTTC. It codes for CASSQDPSLGNEQFF.

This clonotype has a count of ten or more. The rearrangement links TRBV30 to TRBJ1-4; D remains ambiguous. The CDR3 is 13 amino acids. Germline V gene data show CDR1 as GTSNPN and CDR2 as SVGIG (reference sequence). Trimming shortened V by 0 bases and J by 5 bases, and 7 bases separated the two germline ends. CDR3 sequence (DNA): TGTGCCTGGAGTGTGGAGACAAATGAAAAACTGTTTTTT. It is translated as CAWSVETNEKLFF.

Written as DNA, the CDR3 is TGTGCCAGCAGAGGACAGCCTCAGTCTAACTATGGCTACACCTTC. It yields the protein CASRGQPQSNYGYTF. This sequence joins TRBV6-1 and TRBJ1-2, with TRBD1 as a possible D gene (6 bases). CDR1 and CDR2 (germline): MNHNS, SASEGT. The CDR3 runs 15 residues. Trimming stripped 6 bases from V and 0 bases from J, with 14 bases between.

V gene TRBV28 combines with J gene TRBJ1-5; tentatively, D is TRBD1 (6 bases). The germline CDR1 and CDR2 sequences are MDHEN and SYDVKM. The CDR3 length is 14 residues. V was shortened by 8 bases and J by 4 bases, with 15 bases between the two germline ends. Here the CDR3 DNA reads TGTGCCAGCCTAACGGGGGCCCGAAATCAGCCCCAGCATTTT. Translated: CASLTGARNQPQHF.

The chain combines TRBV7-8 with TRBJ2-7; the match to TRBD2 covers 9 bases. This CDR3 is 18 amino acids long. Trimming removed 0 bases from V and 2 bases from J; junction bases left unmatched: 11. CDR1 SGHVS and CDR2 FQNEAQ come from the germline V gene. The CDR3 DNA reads TGTGCCAGCAGCTTAGCCCTAAACCTTCTAGCGGGGACCTACGAGCAGTACTTC. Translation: CASSLALNLLAGTYEQYF.

CDR3: CASRLRQGMEKLFF. In DNA form, the CDR3 reads TGTGCCAGCAGACTGAGACAGGGGATGGAAAAACTGTTTTTT. This chain links TRBV7-2 with TRBJ1-4; TRBD1 agrees at 8 bases. Germline V gene data show CDR1 as SGHTA and CDR2 as FQGNSA. V dropped 6 bases and J dropped 8; count of bases not matched to a gene: 8. This CDR3 has 14 residues.

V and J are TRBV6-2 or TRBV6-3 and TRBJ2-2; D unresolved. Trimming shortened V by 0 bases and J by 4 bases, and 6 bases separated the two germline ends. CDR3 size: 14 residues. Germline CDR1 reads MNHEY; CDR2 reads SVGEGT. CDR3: CASSYSSTTGELFF. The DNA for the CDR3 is TGTGCCAGCAGTTACTCCAGTACCACCGGGGAGCTGTTTTTT.

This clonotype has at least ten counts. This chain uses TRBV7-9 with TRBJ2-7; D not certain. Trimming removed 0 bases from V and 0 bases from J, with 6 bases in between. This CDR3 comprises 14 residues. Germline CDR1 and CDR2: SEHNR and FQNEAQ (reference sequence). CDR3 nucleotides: TGTGCCAGCAGCTTAGCGTACGGCTCCTACGAGCAGTACTTC. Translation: CASSLAYGSYEQYF. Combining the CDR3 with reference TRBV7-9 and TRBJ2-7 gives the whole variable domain DTGVSQNPRHKITKRGQNVTFRCDPISEHNRLYWYRQTLGQGPEFLTYFQNEAQLEKSRLLSDRFSAERPKGSFSTLEIQRTEQGDSAMYLCASSLAYGSYEQYFGPGTRLTVT.

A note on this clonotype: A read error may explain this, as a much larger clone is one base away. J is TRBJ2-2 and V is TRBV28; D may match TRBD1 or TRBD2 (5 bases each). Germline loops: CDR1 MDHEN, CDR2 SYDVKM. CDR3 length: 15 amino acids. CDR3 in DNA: TGTGCCAGCAGTTTGTTCACGTCGTCCCAGAGGGGAGCTCTCTTT. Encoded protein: CASSLFTSSQRGALF.

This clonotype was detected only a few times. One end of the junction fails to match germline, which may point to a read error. The DNA of the CDR3 is TGTGTCACCAGCAGAGATAGGGTGGGCAGGGACCAAGAGACCCAGTACTTC. Its protein product is CVTSRDRVGRDQETQYF. J is TRBJ2-5 and V is TRBV15; D is possibly TRBD1 (5 bases). CDR1 and CDR2 (germline): LNHNV, YYDKDF (reference sequence). The CDR3 totals 17 residues.

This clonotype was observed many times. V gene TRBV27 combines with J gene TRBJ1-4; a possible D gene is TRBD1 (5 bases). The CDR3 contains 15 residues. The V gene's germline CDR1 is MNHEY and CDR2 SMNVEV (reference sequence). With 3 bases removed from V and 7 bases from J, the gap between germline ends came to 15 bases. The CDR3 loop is CASSFSGGGGEKLFF. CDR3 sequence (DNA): TGTGCCAGCAGTTTTAGTGGGGGAGGCGGTGAAAAACTGTTTTTT.

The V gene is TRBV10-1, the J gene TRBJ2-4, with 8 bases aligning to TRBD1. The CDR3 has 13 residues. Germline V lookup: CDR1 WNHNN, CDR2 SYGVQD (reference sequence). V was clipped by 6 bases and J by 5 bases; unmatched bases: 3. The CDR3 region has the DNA TGCGCCAGCAGCTCACAGGGGGAAAACATTCAGTACTTC. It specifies CASSSQGENIQYF.

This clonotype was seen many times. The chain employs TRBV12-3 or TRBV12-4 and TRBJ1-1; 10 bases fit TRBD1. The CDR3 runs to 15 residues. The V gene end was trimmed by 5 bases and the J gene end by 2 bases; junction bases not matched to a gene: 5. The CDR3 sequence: CASSPPTGGNTEAFF. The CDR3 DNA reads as TGTGCCAGCAGTCCCCCGACAGGGGGCAACACTGAAGCTTTCTTT.

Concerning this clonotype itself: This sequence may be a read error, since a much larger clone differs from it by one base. DNA for the CDR3: TGTGCCAGTTTCCCATCCCACGCGGACTCCTACGATGAGCAGTTCTTC. This sequence encodes CASFPSHADSYDEQFF. The genes are TRBV28 and TRBJ2-1; tentative D call: TRBD2 (5 bases). The CDR3 has 16 amino acids. The germline CDR1 and CDR2 sequences are MDHEN and SYDVKM.

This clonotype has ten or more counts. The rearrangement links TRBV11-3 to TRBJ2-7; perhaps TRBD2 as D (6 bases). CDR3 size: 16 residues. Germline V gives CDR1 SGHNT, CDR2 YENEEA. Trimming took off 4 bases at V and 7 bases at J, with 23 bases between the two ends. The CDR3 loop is CASSSGVGELMGEQYF. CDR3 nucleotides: TGTGCCAGCAGCTCGGGGGTGGGAGAGCTCATGGGTGAGCAGTACTTC.

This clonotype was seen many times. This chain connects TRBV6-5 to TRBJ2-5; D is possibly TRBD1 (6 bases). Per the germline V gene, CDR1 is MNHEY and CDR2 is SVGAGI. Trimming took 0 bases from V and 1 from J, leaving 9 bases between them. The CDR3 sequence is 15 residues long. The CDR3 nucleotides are TGTGCCAGCAGTTACTCGTGGGACACCCAAGAGACCCAGTACTTC. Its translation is CASSYSWDTQETQYF.

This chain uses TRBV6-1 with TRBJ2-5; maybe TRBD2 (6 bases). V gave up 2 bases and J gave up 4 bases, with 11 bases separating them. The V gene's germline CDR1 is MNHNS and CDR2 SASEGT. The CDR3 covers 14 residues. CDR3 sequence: CASSERERRETQYF. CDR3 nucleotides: TGTGCCAGCAGTGAACGGGAGAGGAGAGAGACCCAGTACTTC.

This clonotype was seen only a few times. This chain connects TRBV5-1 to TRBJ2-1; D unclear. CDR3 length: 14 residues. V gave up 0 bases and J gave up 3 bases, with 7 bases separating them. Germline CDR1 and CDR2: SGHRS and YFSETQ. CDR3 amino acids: CASSLASDYNEQFF. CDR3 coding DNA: TGCGCCAGCAGCTTGGCCAGTGACTACAATGAGCAGTTCTTC.

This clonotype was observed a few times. CDR3 residues: CSAPRLAGDEQYF. The CDR3, as DNA: TGCAGTGCTCCTAGACTAGCGGGGGACGAGCAGTACTTC. The chain is built from TRBV20-1 and TRBJ2-7, with 12 bases that match TRBD2. The CDR3 is 13 residues long. Per the germline V gene, CDR1 is DFQATT and CDR2 is SNEGSKA (reference sequence). The V and J ends lost 5 bases and 5 bases, in that order; junction bases with no gene match: 4.

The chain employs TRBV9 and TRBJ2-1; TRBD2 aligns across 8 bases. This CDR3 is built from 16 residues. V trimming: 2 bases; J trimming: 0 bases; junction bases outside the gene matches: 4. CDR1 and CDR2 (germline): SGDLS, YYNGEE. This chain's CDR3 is CASSVTSGSSYNEQFF. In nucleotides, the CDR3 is TGTGCCAGCAGCGTTACTAGCGGCAGCTCCTACAATGAGCAGTTCTTC.